The present T cell receptor (beta chain) was sequenced within a study of human T cells and chemical hapten exposure. Study-wide context: Investigators sensitized approximately 2 cm by approximately 2 cm of upper inner arm skin with 2% DPC. Study results and limitations: Patch test scores rose with PT1 expanded TCR counts, a positive correlation.

The CDR3 runs to 13 residues. The ends lost 3 bases at V and 3 bases at J; junction bases unmatched: 2. CDR1 GTSNPN and CDR2 SVGIG come from the germline V gene (reference sequence). A word on this clonotype: Its target is not known.

Time point denoted: pre-sensitization, week 0. Treatment given: therapeutic diphenylcyclopropenone sensitization with weekly scalp DPC. Samples of blood were obtained prior to the application of each patch test. Original data processing: TCRs per sample had a median of approximately 98,000 and ranged from about 23,224 to 750,000. TCRdb itself ran the RACE reads through MiXCR, one entry per CDR3 protein. These V and J calls rely on TCRdb rather than the paper's analysis. The sample holds fewer than 150,000 distinct CDR3 sequences, roughly 14% seen once. This receptor was obtained from a woman aged 18-35 years with alopecia areata. Some clones in this sample may be carry-over from other donors' samples. Sequenced material: whole blood, taken in connection with sensitization to the hapten diphenylcyclopropenone (DPC). J is TRBJ2-1 and V is TRBV30; 7 positions match TRBD1. Here the CDR3 reads CAWRWDSYNEQFF. CDR3 bases: TGTGCCTGGAGGTGGGACAGCTACAATGAGCAGTTCTTC. Based on the CDR3 plus reference TRBV30 and TRBJ2-1, the full variable domain is SQTIHQWPATLVQPVGSPLSLECTVEGTSNPNLYWYRQAAGRGLQLLFYSVGIGQISSEVPQNLSASRPQDRQFILSSKKLLLSDSGFYLCAWRWDSYNEQFFGPGTRLTVL.